The T cell receptor (beta chain) under discussion was sequenced for a study of shared clonotypes between healthy human individuals. Study details: Per donor, CD8 memory used one plate, CD8 naive used two, CD4 memory used three and CD4 naive used three.

Germline-derived CDR1 and CDR2 are SEHNR and FQNEAQ (reference sequence). This CDR3 region has 13 residues. V lost 10 bases to trimming and J lost 2 bases, with 12 bases between them. Findings and caveats of the study: Richness estimates generally favored naive over memory subsets. The study's rarefaction showed incomplete sorted-subset sequencing despite large depth.

Naive CD8 cells were CD45RO-negative, positively selected for CCR7, excluding terminally differentiated effector memory CD45RA+ cells. The DNA input per sorted-subset replicate PCR was 200 to 250 ng, corresponding to around 30,000 T cell genomes. The protocol was immunoSEQ multiplex PCR, while the TCRdb copy is restricted to in-frame clones and leaves out a portion. The repertoire consists of 760,000 or so clones, with 90% to 97% occurring once and the leading ten covering about 0.25%. In regard to this clone: Its matching antigen is unknown.

V usage is TRBV7-9 and J usage is TRBJ2-1; D is ambiguous. This receptor was identified in a young man in good health. The sample comprised naive CD8+ T cells sorted from blood. CDR3 coding DNA: TGTGCCACGGTGGTGGCGCCCTACAATGAGCAGTTCTTC. Its translation is CATVVAPYNEQFF.